The entry below describes one TCR beta chain. Its antigen is as yet unknown. The CDR3 totals 19 residues. The second PCR ran about 6 to 12 cycles with a sample-barcoded 5' primer and J-beta primers. TCRdb itself ran the 5' RACE reads through MiXCR, one entry per CDR3 protein. The data contain about 1 million distinct CDR3 sequences, 45% of them seen just once; the ten biggest clones take up approximately 17%. This sample is part of a study of blood T cells in healthy people across ages. The overall study: Per two T cells, about one barcoded beta molecule was captured through template switching.

Study-wide findings and caveats: Older age went with lower TCR beta diversity per million T cells, in a roughly linear way. Diversity of TCR beta correlated strongly with naive T cell percentage. When set beside aged donors, long-lived donors presented more naive CD4+ cells and higher diversity.

This sequence originates from a woman aged 60-70 years in good health. The rearrangement links TRBV21-1 to TRBJ1-4; the tabulated D call, TRBD1, remains unverified against the DNA. TRBV21-1 is designated a pseudogene. The material sequenced was blood. CDR3 bases: TGTGCCAGCAGCCCCAGTGAACCTCTCCCGGGCCCAGAAGGGGAAAAACTGTTTTTT. Translating it yields CASSPSEPLPGPEGEKLFF.